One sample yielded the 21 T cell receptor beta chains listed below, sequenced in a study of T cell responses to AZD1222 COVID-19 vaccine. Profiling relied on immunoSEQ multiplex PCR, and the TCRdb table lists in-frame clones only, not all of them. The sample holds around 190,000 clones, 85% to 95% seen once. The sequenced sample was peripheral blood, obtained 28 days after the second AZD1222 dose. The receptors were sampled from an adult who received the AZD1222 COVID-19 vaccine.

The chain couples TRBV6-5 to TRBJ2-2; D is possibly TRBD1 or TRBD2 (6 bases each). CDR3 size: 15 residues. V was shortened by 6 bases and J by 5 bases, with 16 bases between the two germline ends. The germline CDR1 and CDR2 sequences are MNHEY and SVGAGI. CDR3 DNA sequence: TGTGCCAGCAGGGTACTTCGGGGGCGAACCGGGGAGCTGTTTTTT. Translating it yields CASRVLRGRTGELFF.

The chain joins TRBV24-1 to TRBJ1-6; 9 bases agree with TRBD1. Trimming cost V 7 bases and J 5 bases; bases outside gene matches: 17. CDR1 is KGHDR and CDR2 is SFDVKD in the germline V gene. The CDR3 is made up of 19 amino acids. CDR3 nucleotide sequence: TGTGCCACCAGGGCGGTGTCCGGGACAGGGTTTCGCAATAATTCACCCCTCCACTTT. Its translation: CATRAVSGTGFRNNSPLHF.

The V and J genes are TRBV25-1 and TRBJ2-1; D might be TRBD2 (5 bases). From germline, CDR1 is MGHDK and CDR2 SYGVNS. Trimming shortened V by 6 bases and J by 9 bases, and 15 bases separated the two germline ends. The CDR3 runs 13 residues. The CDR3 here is CASRAPGSSEQFF. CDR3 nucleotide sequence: TGTGCCAGCAGGGCCCCGGGGTCGAGTGAGCAGTTCTTC. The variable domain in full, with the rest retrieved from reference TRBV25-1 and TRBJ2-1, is EADIYQTPRYLVIGTGKKITLECSQTMGHDKMYWYQQDPGMELHLIHYSYGVNSTEKGDLSSESTVSRIRTEHFPLTLESARPSHTSQYLCASRAPGSSEQFFGPGTRLTVL.

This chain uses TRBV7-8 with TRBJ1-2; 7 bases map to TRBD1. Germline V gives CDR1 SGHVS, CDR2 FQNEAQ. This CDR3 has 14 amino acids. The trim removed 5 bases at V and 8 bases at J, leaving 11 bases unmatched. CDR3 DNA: TGTGCCAGCAGCCCGAGGACAGGCCCCAGGGGCTACACCTTC. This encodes CASSPRTGPRGYTF.

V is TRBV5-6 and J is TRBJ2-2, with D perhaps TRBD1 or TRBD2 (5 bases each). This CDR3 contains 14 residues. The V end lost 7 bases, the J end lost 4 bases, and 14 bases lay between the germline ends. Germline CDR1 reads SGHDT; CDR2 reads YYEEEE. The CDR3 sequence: CASGLGETTGELFF. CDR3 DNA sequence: TGTGCCAGCGGGTTGGGGGAAACCACCGGGGAGCTGTTTTTT.

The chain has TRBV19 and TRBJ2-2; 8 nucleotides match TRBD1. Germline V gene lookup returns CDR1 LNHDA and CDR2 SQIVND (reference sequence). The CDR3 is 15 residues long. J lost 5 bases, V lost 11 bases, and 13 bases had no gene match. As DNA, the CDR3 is TGTGCCTCCCAAAAGGGACAGGACCTAACCGGGGAGCTGTTTTTT. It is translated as CASQKGQDLTGELFF.

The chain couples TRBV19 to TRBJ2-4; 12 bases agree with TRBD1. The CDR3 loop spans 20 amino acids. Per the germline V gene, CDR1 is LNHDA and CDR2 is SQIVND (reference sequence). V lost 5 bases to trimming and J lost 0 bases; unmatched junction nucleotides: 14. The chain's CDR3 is CASSLGPGQGAKLAKNIQYF. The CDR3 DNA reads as TGTGCCAGTAGTCTTGGACCGGGACAGGGGGCTAAACTAGCCAAAAACATTCAGTACTTC.

CDR3 sequence: CASSEVSGGGYTF. The CDR3 DNA reads TGTGCCAGCAGTGAAGTATCGGGGGGTGGCTACACCTTC. The chain employs TRBV6-1 and TRBJ1-2, with TRBD1 as a possible D gene (5 bases). The CDR3 spans 13 residues. From germline, CDR1 is MNHNS and CDR2 SASEGT. Deletions cut 1 base from V and 7 bases from J, with 10 bases between.

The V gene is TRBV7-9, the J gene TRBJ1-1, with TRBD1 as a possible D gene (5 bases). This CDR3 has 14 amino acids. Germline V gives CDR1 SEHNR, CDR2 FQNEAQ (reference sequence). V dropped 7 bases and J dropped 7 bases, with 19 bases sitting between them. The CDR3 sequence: CASTEAPGGNEAFF. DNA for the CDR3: TGTGCCAGCACCGAAGCCCCGGGGGGAAATGAAGCTTTCTTT.

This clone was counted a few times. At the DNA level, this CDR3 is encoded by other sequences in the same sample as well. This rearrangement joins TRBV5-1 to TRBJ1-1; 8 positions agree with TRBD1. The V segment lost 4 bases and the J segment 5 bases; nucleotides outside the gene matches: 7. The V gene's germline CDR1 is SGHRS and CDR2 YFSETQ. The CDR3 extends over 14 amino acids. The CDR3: CASSLGQGFTEAFF. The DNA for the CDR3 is TGCGCCAGCAGCCTAGGACAGGGCTTTACTGAAGCTTTCTTT. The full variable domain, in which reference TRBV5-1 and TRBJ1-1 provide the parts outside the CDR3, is KAGVTQTPRYLIKTRGQQVTLSCSPISGHRSVSWYQQTPGQGLQFLFEYFSETQRNKGNFPGRFSGRQFSNSRSEMNVSTLELGDSALYLCASSLGQGFTEAFFGQGTRLTVV.

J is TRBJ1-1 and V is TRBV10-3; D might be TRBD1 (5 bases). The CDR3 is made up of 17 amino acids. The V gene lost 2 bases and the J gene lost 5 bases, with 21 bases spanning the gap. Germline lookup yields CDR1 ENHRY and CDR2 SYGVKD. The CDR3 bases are TGTGCCATCAGTGAGATTGGCTTAGGGCCGGAGGGGACTGAAGCTTTCTTT. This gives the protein CAISEIGLGPEGTEAFF.

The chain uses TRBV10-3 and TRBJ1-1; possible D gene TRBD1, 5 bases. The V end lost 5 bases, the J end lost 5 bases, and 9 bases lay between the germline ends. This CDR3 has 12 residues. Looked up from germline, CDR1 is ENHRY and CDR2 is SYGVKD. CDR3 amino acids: CAISTQGTEAFF. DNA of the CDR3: TGTGCCATCAGTACTCAGGGTACTGAAGCTTTCTTT.

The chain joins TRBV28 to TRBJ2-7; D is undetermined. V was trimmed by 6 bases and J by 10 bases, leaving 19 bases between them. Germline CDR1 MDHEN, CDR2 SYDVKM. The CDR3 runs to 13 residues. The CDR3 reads CASSIPITKAQYF. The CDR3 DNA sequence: TGTGCCAGCAGCATTCCTATAACAAAGGCACAGTACTTC.

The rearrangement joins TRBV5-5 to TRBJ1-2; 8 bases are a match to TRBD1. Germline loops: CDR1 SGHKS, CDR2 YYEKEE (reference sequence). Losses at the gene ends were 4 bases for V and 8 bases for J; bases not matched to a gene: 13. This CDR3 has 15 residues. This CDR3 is CASSGVRPGQEGYTF. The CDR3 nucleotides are TGTGCCAGCAGCGGCGTCAGACCGGGACAGGAGGGCTACACCTTC.

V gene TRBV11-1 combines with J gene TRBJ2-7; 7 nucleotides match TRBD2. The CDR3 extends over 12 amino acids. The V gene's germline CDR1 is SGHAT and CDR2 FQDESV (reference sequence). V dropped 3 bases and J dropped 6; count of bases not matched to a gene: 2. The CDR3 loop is CASSLGGPEQYF. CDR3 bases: TGTGCCAGCAGCTTGGGAGGGCCCGAGCAGTACTTC.

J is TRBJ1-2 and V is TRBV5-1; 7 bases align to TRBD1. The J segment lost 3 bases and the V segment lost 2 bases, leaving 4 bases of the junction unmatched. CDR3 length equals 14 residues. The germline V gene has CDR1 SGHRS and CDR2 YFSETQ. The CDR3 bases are TGCGCCAGCAGCTTTGAAGGGGGCTACTATGGCTACACCTTC. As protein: CASSFEGGYYGYTF.

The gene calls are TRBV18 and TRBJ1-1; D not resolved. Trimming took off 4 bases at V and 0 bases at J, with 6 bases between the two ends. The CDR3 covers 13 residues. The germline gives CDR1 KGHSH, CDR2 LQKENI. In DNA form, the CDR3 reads TGTGCCAGCTCACTTCAAGTGAACACTGAAGCTTTCTTT. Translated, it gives CASSLQVNTEAFF.

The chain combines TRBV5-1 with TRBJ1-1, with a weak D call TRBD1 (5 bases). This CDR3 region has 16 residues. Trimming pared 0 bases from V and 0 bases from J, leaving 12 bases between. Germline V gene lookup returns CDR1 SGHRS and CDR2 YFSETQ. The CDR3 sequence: CASSLAQAGLNTEAFF. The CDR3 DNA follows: TGCGCCAGCAGCTTGGCCCAGGCAGGGCTGAACACTGAAGCTTTCTTT.

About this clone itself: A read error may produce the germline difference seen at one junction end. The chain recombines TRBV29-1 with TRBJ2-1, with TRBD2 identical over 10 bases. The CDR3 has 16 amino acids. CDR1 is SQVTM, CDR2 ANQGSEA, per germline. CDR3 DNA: TGCAGCGTCGAAGGTCTAGCGGGAGTGACCTACAATGAGCAGTTCTTC. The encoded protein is CSVEGLAGVTYNEQFF.

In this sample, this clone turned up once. The CDR3 loop is CASSPRAFSGANVLTF. CDR3 sequence (DNA): TGTGCCAGCAGCCCCCGGGCCTTCTCTGGGGCCAACGTCCTGACTTTC. The gene calls are TRBV7-3 and TRBJ2-6; D gene ambiguous. The V and J ends lost 5 bases and 0 bases respectively, with 11 bases between them. The CDR3 covers 16 residues. CDR1 is SGHTA and CDR2 is FQGTGA in the germline V gene.

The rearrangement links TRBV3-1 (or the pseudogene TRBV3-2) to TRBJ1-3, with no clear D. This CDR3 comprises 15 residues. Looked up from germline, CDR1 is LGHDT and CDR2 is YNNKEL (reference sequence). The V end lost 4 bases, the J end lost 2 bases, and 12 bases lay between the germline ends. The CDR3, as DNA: TGTGCCAGCAGCCCCGCCGGGGAGGCTGGAAACACCATATATTTT. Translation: CASSPAGEAGNTIYF.